One and the same sample provided the 4 T cell receptor beta chains below, sequenced in a study of T cell repertoires in cytomegalovirus infection. In TCRdb, the reads were re-called with MiXCR into one record per CDR3 protein. The sample holds 150,000 to 200,000 distinct CDR3 sequences, 28% seen once. The sequenced sample was PBMCs. The source of these receptors is a human donor in good health (CMV status not recorded). Some clones in this sample may be carry-over from other donors' samples.

This chain joins TRBV19 and TRBJ1-6; D is undetermined. Germline V lookup: CDR1 LNHDA, CDR2 SQIVND (reference sequence). CDR3 size: 14 residues. V was clipped by 4 bases and J by 7 bases, with 11 bases between them. DNA for the CDR3: TGTGCCAGTAGTACAGGACCGAAGAATTCACCCCTCCACTTT. Translation: CASSTGPKNSPLHF. Full variable domain (outside the CDR3, taken from reference TRBV19 and TRBJ1-6): DGGITQSPKYLFRKEGQNVTLSCEQNLNHDAMYWYRQDPGQGLRLIYYSQIVNDFQKGDIAEGYSVSREKKESFPLTVTSAQKNPTAFYLCASSTGPKNSPLHFGNGTRLTVT.

The sample holds many counts of this clonotype. The chain is built from TRBV7-8 and TRBJ1-6; TRBD1 matches at 8 bases. CDR3 length equals 15 residues. V was pared by 5 bases and J by 8 bases, with 8 bases of the junction left unmatched. Germline CDR1 and CDR2: SGHVS and FQNEAQ. This CDR3 is CASSPNQGADSPLHF. Here the CDR3 DNA reads TGTGCCAGCAGCCCAAATCAGGGGGCGGATTCACCCCTCCACTTT.

DNA for the CDR3: TGTGCCAGTAGGGCCAGGGGGCGTGGGGACTCACCCCTCCACTTT. This encodes CASRARGRGDSPLHF. The J gene is TRBJ1-6, the V gene TRBV19, with 8 bases that match TRBD1. V lost 6 bases and J lost 10; bases outside the gene matches: 11. CDR3 length: 15 amino acids. Germline V gives CDR1 LNHDA, CDR2 SQIVND (reference sequence).

The V gene is TRBV10-3, the J gene TRBJ1-1, with D hard to call. From germline, CDR1 is ENHRY and CDR2 SYGVKD. V lost 3 bases to trimming and J lost 0 bases, with 5 bases between them. CDR3 size: 13 residues. The CDR3 spells CAISEFMNTEAFF. The CDR3 coding sequence is TGTGCCATCAGTGAATTCATGAACACTGAAGCTTTCTTT.